This entry is about one T cell receptor (beta chain). Its antigen remains unidentified. Treatment in this sample: oral pan-JAK inhibitor, 5-10 mg twice daily. The V end was cut by 3 bases, the J end by 3 bases, with 15 bases between. CDR3 length equals 15 residues. The germline V gene encodes CDR1 SGHDT and CDR2 YYEEEE. Once RNA had been extracted, it was reverse transcribed into cDNA to act as the sequencing template. Method: immunoSEQ multiplex PCR; TCRdb's copy keeps in-frame clones and lacks some. The sample holds about 290,000 clones, 58% seen once. The data were obtained in a study of CD8+ T cells in alopecia areata. Study-level results: Scalp and blood retained many expanded lesional clones during tofacitinib.

The source material was CD4+ T cells sorted from blood, sampled at week 24, from a patient treated with tofacitinib. The receptor was isolated from a human donor with alopecia areata. V is TRBV5-6 and J is TRBJ1-1, with D perhaps TRBD1 (6 bases). The chain's CDR3 is CASSWRSSGDTEAFF. The CDR3 region has the DNA TGTGCCAGCAGCTGGCGTAGTTCAGGGGACACTGAAGCTTTCTTT.